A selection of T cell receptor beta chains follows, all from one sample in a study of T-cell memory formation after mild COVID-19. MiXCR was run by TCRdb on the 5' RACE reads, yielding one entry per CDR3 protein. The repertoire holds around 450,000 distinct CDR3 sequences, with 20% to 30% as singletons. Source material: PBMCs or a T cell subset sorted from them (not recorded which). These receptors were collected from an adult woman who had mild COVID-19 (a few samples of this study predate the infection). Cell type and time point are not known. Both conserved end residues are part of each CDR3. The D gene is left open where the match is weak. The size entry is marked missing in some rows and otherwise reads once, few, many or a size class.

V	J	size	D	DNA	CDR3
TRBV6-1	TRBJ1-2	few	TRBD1	TGTGCCAGCAGTGAAGGGGGACAGGGGGCTTGGGGCTACACCTTC	CASSEGGQGAWGYTF
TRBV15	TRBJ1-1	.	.	TGTGCCACCAGCAGAGATCGATCAGGGAACACTGAAGCTTTCTTT	CATSRDRSGNTEAFF
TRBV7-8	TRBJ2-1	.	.	TGTGCCAGCAAGGGGGGCAGCCGCTCCTACAATGAGCAGTTCTTC	CASKGGSRSYNEQFF
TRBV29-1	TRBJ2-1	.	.	TGCAGCGTTGAAGATGGGGGGCAGTCCTACAATGAGCAGTTCTTC	CSVEDGGQSYNEQFF
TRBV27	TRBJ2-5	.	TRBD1	TGTGCCAGCAGTTTACACCCTCGACAGGGGGAGAGACCCCAGTACTTC	CASSLHPRQGERPQYF
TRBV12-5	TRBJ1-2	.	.	TGTGCTAGTGGTTTGGTATCAGGGCCCCCTCCGGGGGATGGCTACACCTTC	CASGLVSGPPPGDGYTF
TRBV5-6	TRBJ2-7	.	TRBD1	TGTGCCAGCAGCTTGGGCAGACAGGGCCGCACCTACGAGCAGTACTTC	CASSLGRQGRTYEQYF
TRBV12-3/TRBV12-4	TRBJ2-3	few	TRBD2	TGTGCCAGCAGCGGACTAGCGGGGGCCCTAGAGGGCACAGATACGCAGTATTTT	CASSGLAGALEGTDTQYF
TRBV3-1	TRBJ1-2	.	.	TGTGCCAGCAGCCAAGAAGGAGTCGGAAACTATGGCTACACCTTC	CASSQEGVGNYGYTF
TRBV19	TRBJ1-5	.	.	TGTGCCAGTAGTACACTTCCGGGACACCCCGAAAATAGCAATCAGCCCCAGCATTTT	CASSTLPGHPENSNQPQHF
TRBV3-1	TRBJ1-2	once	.	TGTGCCAGCAGCCCCGGGCCTAATGAAGGCTACACCTTC	CASSPGPNEGYTF
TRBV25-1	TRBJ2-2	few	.	TGTGCCAGCAGGTCGCTCGGGACCGGGGAGCTGTTTTTT	CASRSLGTGELFF
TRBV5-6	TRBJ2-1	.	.	TGTGCCAGCAGCTTTCTCCCTTTGGGGACTCCCGCGGTCTTC	CASSFLPLGTPAVF
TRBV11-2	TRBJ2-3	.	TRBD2	TGTGCCAGCAGCCCTCTAACTAGCGGGCGAAGCACAGATACGCAGTATTTT	CASSPLTSGRSTDTQYF
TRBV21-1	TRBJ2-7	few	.	TGTGCCAGCAGCAAAAACCGCCAATCCTACGAGCAGTACTTC	CASSKNRQSYEQYF
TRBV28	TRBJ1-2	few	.	TGTGCCAGCAGTTCAGGATTCGGAGTGGGGTCCTATGGCTACACCTTC	CASSSGFGVGSYGYTF
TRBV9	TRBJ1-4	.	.	TGTGCCAGCAGCGAAGGGAAGGGGACTAATACTAATGAAAAACTGTTTTTT	CASSEGKGTNTNEKLFF
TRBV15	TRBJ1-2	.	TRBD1	TGTGCCACCAGCAGATCGGGACAGGGTAACTATGGCTACACCTTC	CATSRSGQGNYGYTF
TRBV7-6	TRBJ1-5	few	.	TGTGCCAGCAGCCTTAGAGGGGGAACGTACACGAATCAGCCCCAGCATTTT	CASSLRGGTYTNQPQHF